The 7 T cell receptor beta chains below come from one sample, sequenced in a study of T cell repertoires in cytomegalovirus infection (dated by TCRdb to about 2019). The reads were generated on an Illumina HiSeq 1500. The public reads were reanalyzed by TCRdb: fastp trimming at Q25, MiXCR alignment, in-frame beta chains only. When rows share a CDR3 protein, they turn into one entry using the most common DNA and genes. Recorded for this sample are around 280,000 distinct CDR3 sequences; about 8.8% of them occurred a single time. Clones ranked in the top ten supply 2.5% of the sample. Sequencing used PBMCs. All receptors come from a human donor in good health (CMV status not recorded). Some clones in this sample may be carry-over from other donors' samples.

This clonotype occurred many times. The J gene is TRBJ2-2, the V gene TRBV7-2; 8 positions match TRBD1. The germline gives CDR1 SGHTA, CDR2 FQGNSA. Germline trimming cut 4 bases from V and 5 bases from J; bases unmatched to any gene: 6. The CDR3 has 15 residues. The CDR3 spells CASSSRGRRTGELFF. The CDR3 coding sequence is TGTGCCAGCAGCTCCAGGGGGCGAAGGACCGGGGAGCTGTTTTTT.

This clonotype showed up many times. One junction end disagrees with the germline gene, perhaps due to a read error. The V and J genes are TRBV10-3 and TRBJ2-3; possibly TRBD2 for D (7 bases). In germline, CDR1 is ENHRY, CDR2 SYGVKD. This CDR3 is built from 16 residues. The DNA of the CDR3 is TGTGCCGTCAGGGAGTGGCGGGGGCCAAGCACAGATACGCAGTATTTT. Its protein product is CAVREWRGPSTDTQYF.

The chain uses TRBV20-1 and TRBJ2-7, with 9 bases matching TRBD1. CDR1 is DFQATT and CDR2 is SNEGSKA in the germline V gene (reference sequence). The CDR3 has 11 amino acids. The junction had 6 bases not matched to a gene; V was cut back by 5 bases and J by 10 bases. The DNA of the CDR3 is TGCAGTGCTTTTGGACAGGGGCGACAGTACGTC. Amino acids: CSAFGQGRQYV.

At least ten counts were recorded for this clonotype. As DNA, the CDR3 is TGCAGTGCTAGACAGAACGCAGGCTACACCTTC. This codes for CSARQNAGYTF. The chain carries TRBV20-1 and TRBJ1-2; D not resolved. Trimming pared 2 bases from V and 8 bases from J, leaving 9 bases between. Per germline, CDR1 DFQATT and CDR2 SNEGSKA (reference sequence). The CDR3 runs to 11 residues.

Many counts were recorded for this clonotype. This CDR3 is CASSRGGRQPGELFF. The CDR3 DNA follows: TGTGCCAGTAGTAGGGGGGGGCGACAGCCCGGGGAGCTGTTTTTT. The V gene is TRBV19, the J gene TRBJ2-2, with TRBD2 as a possible D gene (7 bases). CDR3 length: 15 residues. V was shortened by 4 bases and J by 6 bases, with 15 bases between the two germline ends. Germline V gene sequence: CDR1 LNHDA, CDR2 SQIVND (reference sequence).

This clonotype was counted at least ten times. DNA for the CDR3: TGTGCCAGCAGCACCGCGGGTCCCACCTACGAGCAGTACGTC. This encodes CASSTAGPTYEQYV. The chain employs TRBV28 and TRBJ2-7; a weak D match, TRBD2 (5 bases). Germline V gene lookup returns CDR1 MDHEN and CDR2 SYDVKM. The CDR3 spans 14 residues. Trimming removed 6 bases at V and 2 bases at J, with 14 bases between.

CDR3 DNA: TGTGCCAGCAGTGCGAGGTCTATGAATGGCTACACCTTC. Its translation: CASSARSMNGYTF. V and J are TRBV14 and TRBJ1-2, with D unclear. The V and J ends lost 6 bases and 6 bases respectively, with 14 bases between them. This CDR3 is built from 13 residues. Germline V CDR1 and CDR2: SGHDN, FVKESK.